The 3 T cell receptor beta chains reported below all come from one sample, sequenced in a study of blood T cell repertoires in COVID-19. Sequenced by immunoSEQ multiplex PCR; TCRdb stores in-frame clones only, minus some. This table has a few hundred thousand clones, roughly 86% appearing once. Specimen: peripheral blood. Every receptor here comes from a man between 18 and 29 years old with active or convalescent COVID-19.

The chain's CDR3 is CASSQDRDTGGTQYF. CDR3 in DNA: TGTGCCAGCAGCCAAGATCGGGACACGGGCGGGACCCAGTACTTC. V gene TRBV3-1 (or the pseudogene TRBV3-2) combines with J gene TRBJ2-5; weak D call: TRBD1 (6 bases). Germline-derived CDR1 and CDR2 are LGHDT and YNNKEL (reference sequence). The V end was cut by 0 bases, the J end by 7 bases, with 15 bases between. The CDR3 spans 15 residues.

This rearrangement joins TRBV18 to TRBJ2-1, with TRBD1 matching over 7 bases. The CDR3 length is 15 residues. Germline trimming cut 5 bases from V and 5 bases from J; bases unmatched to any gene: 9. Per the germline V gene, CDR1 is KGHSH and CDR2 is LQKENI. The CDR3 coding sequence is TGTGCCAGCTCATCCTCGGGACAGATCGACAATGAGCAGTTCTTC. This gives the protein CASSSSGQIDNEQFF.

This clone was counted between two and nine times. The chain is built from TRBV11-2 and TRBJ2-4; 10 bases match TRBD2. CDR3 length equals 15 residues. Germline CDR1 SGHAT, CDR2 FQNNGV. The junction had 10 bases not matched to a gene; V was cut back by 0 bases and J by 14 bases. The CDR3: CASSLDRVAGGKKYF. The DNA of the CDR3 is TGTGCCAGCAGCTTAGATAGGGTAGCGGGGGGTAAGAAGTACTTC.